This TCR beta chain was identified in a study of blood T cells in healthy people across ages (dated by TCRdb to about 2015). Regarding the complete study: Template switching captured roughly one uniquely barcoded TCR beta cDNA molecule per two T cells in model experiments. The study analyzed two additional independent replicas of 1 million unique cDNA reads from the same blood draw for two donors, one aged 18 to 29 and one aged 80 or older. The donors were divided into four age groups: young (average roughly 15 years), middle-aged (about 41), aged (approximately 62) and long-lived (roughly 82). To avoid experimental bias, donors of different ages were distributed randomly across sequencing lanes. To track age-related changes in TCR beta repertoire diversity, the study relied on deep sequencing normalized with unique cDNA molecular identifiers.

Study-wide findings and limitations: Compared with the aged group, more naive CD4+ T cells, fewer expanded clones and increased TCR diversity were shown by the long-lived group, suggesting age selection. Since profiling was done on bulk unsorted PBMCs, naive and antigen-experienced compartments could not be conclusively compared. As age increased, observed TCR beta diversity per million T cells dropped in a roughly linear way, and a significant reduction was already evident by age roughly 36. Donor CMV infection status was unknown, potentially confounding age-related changes in expanded clonotypes. Total diversity estimates from one million sequenced T cells were considered lower bounds and underestimates. Observed TCR beta diversity correlated strongly with the percentage of naive T cells measured by flow cytometry.

The donors were 40 or so Caucasian individuals from Russia, aged roughly 6 to 100 years, who were systemically healthy. About 10 milliliters of peripheral blood were drawn from each donor into EDTA-treated Vacutainer tubes. Ficoll-Paque density-gradient centrifugation was used to isolate PBMCs, with at least 7 million obtained per sample. Total RNA was extracted from PBMCs with Trizol reagent, with at least 5 micrograms obtained per sample. The percentages of naive CD45RAhigh/CD27high T cells were determined by flow cytometry on a PBMC aliquot from every donor. This clonotype occurred a few times. Its binding antigen is unknown. One base away there is no much larger clone; base qualities are not given. Library preparation employed 5' RACE. The instrument given in TCRdb is Illumina HiSeq 2500. The second PCR ran for about 6 to 12 cycles and used a J-beta primer mix along with a sample-barcoded 5' primer. Each TCR beta cDNA molecule received a unique molecular identifier from a template-switch 5' adaptor carrying 12 random nucleotides. At least 3 million CDR3-containing paired-end reads were obtained from each sample. First-strand cDNA was synthesized from all RNA with the Mint cDNA synthesis kit, primed by a TRBC-specific oligonucleotide. Following uracil-DNA glycosylase treatment, a first 18-cycle PCR with universal primers M1SS and BC2_uni_R was performed on all cDNA. As for the authors' bioinformatics: Normalization of each sample was performed by random selection of 1 million high-quality reads, each carrying a distinct molecular identifier. Instead of being binned into consensus sequences, reads that shared molecular identifiers were thrown out. CDR3 identification, clonotype clustering and error correction used MiTCR with a Q25 quality threshold and the strictest error-elimination algorithm. A nonparametric unseen species model with Euler transformation was used to estimate a lower bound on total TCR beta diversity. The public reads were run again by TCRdb, first through fastp at Q25 and then through MiXCR, and only productive beta chains were kept. Entries that share a CDR3 protein sequence are merged under the most common genes and DNA. The V and J calls here are based on TCRdb, not the publication. This sample is represented by approximately 850,000 distinct CDR3 sequences; around 42% of them were singletons. In total, the top ten clones hold about 19% of the sample.

The specimen was blood. This TCR was sampled from a man between 60 and 75 years old in good health.

The CDR3 protein is CSASRDGGAVETQYF. DNA sequence: TGCAGTGCTAGCAGGGACGGGGGGGCCGTGGAGACCCAGTACTTC. The chain was built from TRBV20-1 and TRBJ2-5; TRBD2 lines up with 8 middle nucleotides. V is pruned by 3 bases and J by 5 bases, leaving 11 bases of the junction without a gene match. Including the terminal cysteine and phenylalanine, the CDR3 comprises 15 residues. This entry keeps only the CDR3 DNA: 45 bases, framed from base 1. For CDR1 and CDR2, the germline V gene (reference sequence) lists DFQATT and SNEGSKA.